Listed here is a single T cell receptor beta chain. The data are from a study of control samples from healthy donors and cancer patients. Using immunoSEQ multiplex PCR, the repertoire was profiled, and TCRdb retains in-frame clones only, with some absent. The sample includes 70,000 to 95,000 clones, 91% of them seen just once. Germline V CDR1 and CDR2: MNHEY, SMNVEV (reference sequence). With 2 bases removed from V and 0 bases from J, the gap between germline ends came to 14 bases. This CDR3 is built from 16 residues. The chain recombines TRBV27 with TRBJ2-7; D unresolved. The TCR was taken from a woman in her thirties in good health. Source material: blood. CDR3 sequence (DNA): TGTGCCAGCAGTTTAGGACCCGCGAAGAACTCCTACGAGCAGTACTTC. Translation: CASSLGPAKNSYEQYF.